One sample yielded the 29 T cell receptor beta chains listed below, sequenced in a study of shared clonotypes between healthy human individuals. Measured with immunoSEQ multiplex PCR; TCRdb has only the in-frame clones, and not every one. The sample lists around 620,000 clones; approximately 95% were seen once. Selected positively for CCR7 and CD45RO-negative, naive CD8 cells excluded terminally differentiated effector memory CD45RA+ cells. Material: naive CD8+ T cells sorted from blood. The receptors shown here come from a young woman in good health.

V is TRBV5-1 and J is TRBJ2-5; maybe TRBD1 (6 bases). Matching the DNA end better, TRBJ2-7 makes the J call doubtful. The length of the CDR3 is 15 residues. The germline CDR1 and CDR2 sequences are SGHRS and YFSETQ. Here the CDR3 reads CASSLAQGNSYEQYF. CDR3 DNA sequence: TGCGCCAGCAGCTTGGCCCAGGGGAACTCCTACGAGCAGTACTTC.

This clone showed up just a few times. CDR3 nucleotide sequence: TGTGCCTGGAGTTCTCAGGGGGGTGAGCAGTTCTTC. Translation: CAWSSQGGEQFF. The chain is built from TRBV30 and TRBJ2-1, with D perhaps TRBD1 (7 bases). Trimming shortened V by 2 bases and J by 9 bases, and 11 bases separated the two germline ends. Germline values: CDR1 GTSNPN, CDR2 SVGIG (reference sequence). The CDR3 is 12 residues long.

The rearrangement joins TRBV27 to TRBJ2-7, with 10 nucleotides matching TRBD2. Germline trimming cut 3 bases from V and 3 bases from J; bases unmatched to any gene: 11. The CDR3 is made up of 17 amino acids. The germline V gene has CDR1 MNHEY and CDR2 SMNVEV (reference sequence). CDR3 region: CASSFSVGSGRFYEQYF. In DNA form, the CDR3 reads TGTGCCAGCAGTTTTAGCGTCGGTAGCGGGAGGTTCTACGAGCAGTACTTC.

The chain uses TRBV19 and TRBJ1-2; no clear D. Between the trimmed V and J ends, which lost 5 bases and 5 bases, there was a span of 9 bases. This CDR3 region has 12 residues. Germline V gives CDR1 LNHDA, CDR2 SQIVND (reference sequence). Written as DNA, the CDR3 is TGTGCCAGTAGTCCGAAAGGGTATGGCTACACCTTC. It encodes CASSPKGYGYTF.

This clone has more than one count but fewer than ten. The gene calls are TRBV4-1 and TRBJ2-7; D unresolved. The V end lost 1 base, the J end lost 5 bases, and 9 bases lay between the germline ends. Germline lookup yields CDR1 MGHRA and CDR2 YSYEKL. The CDR3 has 13 amino acids. DNA of the CDR3: TGCGCCAGCAGCCAAGGGGTGGTGGACGAGCAGTACTTC. Translated: CASSQGVVDEQYF.

CDR3 bases: TGCGCCAGCAGCCTTTCGCCCGGGGCCTACGAGCAGTACTTC. Encoded protein: CASSLSPGAYEQYF. This chain uses TRBV4-1 with TRBJ2-7, with D possibly TRBD2 on 5 matching bases. Between the trimmed V and J ends, which lost 4 bases and 2 bases, there was a span of 12 bases. Germline V gives CDR1 MGHRA, CDR2 YSYEKL. The CDR3 runs 14 residues.

This clone was detected only once. This CDR3 is CASSQPLGHPGAEAFF. The CDR3 region has the DNA TGCGCCAGCAGCCAACCCCTCGGACACCCTGGAGCTGAAGCTTTCTTT. The chain combines TRBV4-1 with TRBJ1-1; possibly TRBD1 for D (5 bases). Germline-derived CDR1 and CDR2 are MGHRA and YSYEKL. With 2 bases removed from V and 6 bases from J, the gap between germline ends came to 19 bases. The CDR3 is made up of 16 amino acids.

This clone was picked up one time. This chain joins TRBV7-8 and TRBJ2-3; 7 bases match TRBD1. The CDR3 spans 15 residues. Trimming cost V 6 bases and J 0 bases; bases outside gene matches: 6. CDR1 and CDR2 (germline): SGHVS, FQNEAQ. The DNA for the CDR3 is TGTGCCAGCAGGGACGGGACAGCGAGCACAGATACGCAGTATTTT. Protein sequence: CASRDGTASTDTQYF.

V gene TRBV19 combines with J gene TRBJ2-4; 7 bases map to TRBD1. The CDR3 has 16 amino acids. Germline assignment: CDR1 LNHDA and CDR2 SQIVND (reference sequence). J lost 0 bases, V lost 6 bases, and 8 bases had no gene match. The CDR3 nucleotides are TGTGCCAGTAGCAAAGGACAGGACCTAGCCAAAAACATTCAGTACTTC. The encoded protein is CASSKGQDLAKNIQYF. Full variable domain (remainder filled in from reference TRBV19 and TRBJ2-4): DGGITQSPKYLFRKEGQNVTLSCEQNLNHDAMYWYRQDPGQGLRLIYYSQIVNDFQKGDIAEGYSVSREKKESFPLTVTSAQKNPTAFYLCASSKGQDLAKNIQYFGAGTRLSVL.

The chain uses TRBV2 and TRBJ2-1, with 12 bases fitting TRBD1. The CDR3 sequence is 15 residues long. V shed 7 bases and J 9 bases; nucleotides not matched to a gene: 10. Per germline, CDR1 SNHLY and CDR2 FYNNEI. The CDR3 is CASTQGQGAFVEQFF. CDR3 nucleotides: TGTGCCAGCACTCAGGGACAGGGGGCGTTCGTTGAGCAGTTCTTC. The whole variable domain, remainder taken from reference TRBV2 and TRBJ2-1, is EPEVTQTPSHQVTQMGQEVILRCVPISNHLYFYWYRQILGQKVEFLVSFYNNEISEKSEIFDDQFSVERPDGSNFTLKIRSTKLEDSAMYFCASTQGQGAFVEQFFGPGTRLTVL.

Only one count was recorded for this clone. The CDR3 reads CATSRDWTGGGGELFF. The CDR3 DNA follows: TGTGCCACCAGCAGAGATTGGACAGGGGGCGGCGGGGAGCTGTTTTTT. The rearrangement joins TRBV15 to TRBJ2-2; 11 positions agree with TRBD1. The germline CDR1 and CDR2 sequences are LNHNV and YYDKDF (reference sequence). This CDR3 is built from 16 residues. J was trimmed by 7 bases and V by 0 bases; bases with no gene match: 4.

The chain carries TRBV18 and TRBJ1-5; possibly TRBD1 for D (5 bases). Trimming removed 3 bases at V and 4 bases at J, with 22 bases between. This CDR3 comprises 18 residues. Germline V lookup: CDR1 KGHSH, CDR2 LQKENI. Here the CDR3 reads CASSPASTGPYGNQPQHF. The CDR3 nucleotides are TGTGCCAGCTCACCGGCAAGTACAGGTCCCTATGGAAATCAGCCCCAGCATTTT.

This chain joins TRBV10-2 and TRBJ2-1; 9 bases fit TRBD1. The V gene end was trimmed by 9 bases and the J gene end by 7 bases; junction bases not matched to a gene: 7. The CDR3 loop spans 13 amino acids. Germline V CDR1 and CDR2: WSHSY, SAAADI. The CDR3 coding sequence is TGCGCCAGGGGGACAGGGCTGGGTAATGAGCAGTTCTTC. Translating it yields CARGTGLGNEQFF.

This chain uses TRBV10-3 with TRBJ1-6; TRBD1 agrees at 8 bases. J gave up 13 bases and V 2 bases, and 10 bases lay outside the gene matches. The germline gives CDR1 ENHRY, CDR2 SYGVKD. The CDR3 is 15 residues long. The CDR3 DNA is TGTGCCATCAGTGAGGAAGGACAGGGTATATCTCCCCTCCACTTT. The encoded protein is CAISEEGQGISPLHF.

The V and J genes are TRBV30 and TRBJ2-2; 9 bases map to TRBD1. V lost 5 bases and J lost 6; bases outside the gene matches: 4. CDR3 length: 13 residues. The germline V gene encodes CDR1 GTSNPN and CDR2 SVGIG (reference sequence). CDR3 residues: CAWGTGTAGELFF. CDR3 nucleotides: TGTGCCTGGGGGACAGGGACGGCCGGGGAGCTGTTTTTT.

In nucleotides, the CDR3 is TGTGCCAGCAGTTACTCGAACCCCGAGCGATATGAGCAGTTCTTC. This gives the protein CASSYSNPERYEQFF. The chain joins TRBV6-6 to TRBJ2-1; D is undetermined. Germline V gene lookup returns CDR1 MNHNY and CDR2 SVGAGI (reference sequence). V was trimmed by 0 bases and J by 8 bases, leaving 14 bases between them. CDR3 size: 15 residues.

The V gene is TRBV19, the J gene TRBJ2-2, with D hard to call. The CDR3 has 11 residues. The germline gives CDR1 LNHDA, CDR2 SQIVND (reference sequence). Trimming left V 7 bases short and J 5 bases short, with 5 bases between. The CDR3 here is CASMRTGELFF. In DNA, the CDR3 is TGTGCCAGTATGAGGACCGGGGAGCTGTTTTTT.

This clone was detected only once. CDR3 in amino acids: CASSLVFDSPTGELFF. Written as DNA, the CDR3 is TGTGCCAGCAGCTTAGTGTTCGACAGCCCCACCGGGGAGCTGTTTTTT. V usage is TRBV7-9 and J usage is TRBJ2-2; D possibly corresponds to TRBD1 (5 bases). Germline V lookup: CDR1 SEHNR, CDR2 FQNEAQ (reference sequence). Deletions cut 1 base from V and 4 bases from J, with 13 bases between. The CDR3 has 16 residues.

The CDR3: CASSFQRTQETQYF. The CDR3 region has the DNA TGTGCCAGCAGCTTCCAAAGGACTCAAGAGACCCAGTACTTC. The V gene is TRBV27, the J gene TRBJ2-5; tentative D call: TRBD2 (5 bases). CDR1 and CDR2 (germline): MNHEY, SMNVEV (reference sequence). V shed 6 bases and J shed 2 bases, with 13 bases lying between them. The CDR3 runs 14 residues.

This clone was seen only once. The chain uses TRBV19 and TRBJ2-5; 11 nucleotides line up with TRBD2. Near its end, the DNA agrees better with TRBJ2-7, so the J call may be wrong. This CDR3 contains 16 residues. The germline CDR1 and CDR2 sequences are LNHDA and SQIVND (reference sequence). CDR3 coding DNA: TGTGCCAGTAGTCCCCGCGGGACTAGCGGAACCTACGAGCAGTACTTC. It yields the protein CASSPRGTSGTYEQYF.

The V call is TRBV13, the J call TRBJ2-7; a weak D match, TRBD2 (6 bases). The V end lost 6 bases, the J end lost 2 bases, and 8 bases lay between the germline ends. The CDR3 extends over 12 amino acids. The germline V gene has CDR1 PRHDT and CDR2 FYEKMQ (reference sequence). The CDR3 region is CASSPGAYEQYF. The CDR3 DNA reads as TGTGCCAGCAGTCCGGGGGCCTACGAGCAGTACTTC.

This clone was observed a single time. The genes are TRBV4-1 and TRBJ2-2; no clear D gene. The V gene's germline CDR1 is MGHRA and CDR2 YSYEKL. The CDR3 consists of 17 residues. Trimming took 3 bases from V and 4 from J, leaving 18 bases between them. The CDR3 loop reads CASSQESSHPSTGELFF. The CDR3 nucleotides are TGCGCCAGCAGCCAGGAATCCAGCCACCCCTCCACCGGGGAGCTGTTTTTT.

The table lists this clone with a few counts. The V gene is TRBV27, the J gene TRBJ2-7; D remains unclear. The CDR3 is 12 amino acids. Per germline, CDR1 MNHEY and CDR2 SMNVEV (reference sequence). V lost 0 bases and J lost 2, with 2 bases in between. CDR3 loop: CASSLSPYEQYF. CDR3 DNA: TGTGCCAGCAGTTTATCCCCCTACGAGCAGTACTTC.

The chain links TRBV13 to TRBJ1-4; a possible D gene is TRBD1 (5 bases). Trimming stripped 6 bases from V and 11 bases from J, with 16 bases between. The CDR3 runs 13 residues. The V gene's germline CDR1 is PRHDT and CDR2 FYEKMQ (reference sequence). This CDR3 reads CASSPPGGSKLFF. The CDR3 DNA sequence: TGTGCCAGCAGTCCCCCCGGGGGGAGTAAACTGTTTTTT.

The CDR3 DNA sequence: TGTGCCAGTTCGGTTAGCGGGGCAACCTACGAGCAGTACTTC. Protein product: CASSVSGATYEQYF. The chain carries TRBV18 and TRBJ2-7; TRBD2 agrees at 8 bases. The trim removed 9 bases at V and 2 bases at J, leaving 9 bases unmatched. Germline loops: CDR1 KGHSH, CDR2 LQKENI. This CDR3 has 14 residues.

The V gene is TRBV28, the J gene TRBJ2-7, with D uncertain. The CDR3 is 15 residues long. With 3 bases removed from V and 0 bases from J, the gap between germline ends came to 12 bases. Germline CDR1 reads MDHEN; CDR2 reads SYDVKM. The CDR3: CASSFQWGFSYEQYF. The CDR3 nucleotides read TGTGCCAGCAGTTTCCAGTGGGGTTTCTCCTACGAGCAGTACTTC.

The genes are TRBV18 and TRBJ2-1; D tentatively fits TRBD1 or TRBD2 (5 bases each). CDR1 and CDR2 (germline): KGHSH, LQKENI. The V end was cut by 7 bases, the J end by 4 bases, with 11 bases between. The CDR3 sequence is 13 residues long. CDR3 sequence: CASYGADYNEQFF. The CDR3 DNA sequence: TGTGCCAGCTACGGGGCAGATTACAATGAGCAGTTCTTC.

Details on this clone: The sample contains more than one DNA sequence encoding this CDR3. V usage is TRBV27 and J usage is TRBJ1-1, with D unresolved. Trimming shortened V by 2 bases and J by 0 bases, and 7 bases separated the two germline ends. Germline CDR1 reads MNHEY; CDR2 reads SMNVEV (reference sequence). CDR3 length: 14 amino acids. In nucleotides, the CDR3 is TGTGCCAGCAGTTTAGTTGCAGTGAACACTGAAGCTTTCTTT. It specifies CASSLVAVNTEAFF.

The genes are TRBV4-2 and TRBJ1-2, with D perhaps matching TRBD1 (5 bases). Germline CDR1 is LGHNA and CDR2 is YNFKEQ. Trimming removed 0 bases at V and 7 bases at J, with 18 bases between. The CDR3 covers 16 residues. CDR3 loop: CASSQDLGRDSGGYTF. CDR3 nucleotides: TGTGCCAGCAGCCAAGATCTTGGAAGGGACTCAGGTGGCTACACCTTC.